Listed below are T cell receptor beta chains from one sample, sequenced in a study of shared clonotypes between healthy human individuals. The repertoire was sequenced with immunoSEQ multiplex PCR; TCRdb's copy has only in-frame clones and lacks some. The table shows some 2,400,000 clones, with nearly 97% occurring only once. The sequencing sample was made of naive CD4+ T cells sorted from blood. The receptors originated from a man between 18 and 35 years old in good health. The CDR3 runs from the conserved cysteine through the conserved F or W. The D gene is left open where the match is weak. Not all rows give a size; the values are once, few, many and, for expanded clones, a class.

j_gene | abundance | v_gene | len | d_gene | CDR3nt | CDR3aa
TRBJ1-3 | . | TRBV30 | 12 | . | TGTGCCTGGACAAACTCTGGAAACACCATATATTTT | CAWTNSGNTIYF
TRBJ2-3 | . | TRBV10-3 | 14 | TRBD2 | TGTGCCATCAGTGGTAGCGGGGTGGTAGATACGCAGTATTTT | CAISGSGVVDTQYF
TRBJ2-7 | . | TRBV11-2 | 15 | . | TGTGCCAGCAGCTTGGGTCTACAGGAGAACTACGAGCAGTACTTC | CASSLGLQENYEQYF
TRBJ1-2 | . | TRBV5-6 | 15 | . | TGTGCCAGCAGTTCACCCCCCGGTACAGGGTCGGTGCCCCTCTTC | CASSSPPGTGSVPLF
TRBJ2-3 | . | TRBV7-2 | 15 | TRBD1 | TGTGCCAGCAGCTTGGGGACAGCTAACACAGATACGCAGTATTTT | CASSLGTANTDTQYF
TRBJ1-5 | . | TRBV19 | 15 | . | TGTGCCAGTGGGGCCGGGAAGATCGCGGATCAGCCCCAGCATTTT | CASGAGKIADQPQHF
TRBJ2-1 | . | TRBV5-1 | 12 | . | TGCGCCAGCAGCTTGGCCGTCAATGAGCAGTTCTTC | CASSLAVNEQFF
TRBJ2-2 | once | TRBV11-2 | 16 | . | TGTGCCAGCAGCTTAGACGAGGCAGGGTGGACCGGGGAGCTGTTTTTT | CASSLDEAGWTGELFF
TRBJ2-5 | . | TRBV7-2 | 16 | TRBD1 | TGTGCCAGCAGCGTAACCGGACAGGCTAAAGGAGAGACCCAGTACTTC | CASSVTGQAKGETQYF
TRBJ2-3 | . | TRBV11-3 | 14 | . | TGTGCCAGCAGCTGGGGGGTAGCGACGGATACGCAGTATTTT | CASSWGVATDTQYF
TRBJ2-3 | . | TRBV10-3 | 13 | . | TGTGCCATCAGTGAGGGTTACACAGATACGCAGTATTTT | CAISEGYTDTQYF
TRBJ1-5 | . | TRBV30 | 14 | . | TGTGCCTGGAGTTATGGGCGAGGAAATCAGCCCCAGCATTTT | CAWSYGRGNQPQHF
TRBJ2-5 | . | TRBV7-2 | 14 | TRBD2 | TGTGCCAGCAGCTTTACTAGCGTTCAAGAGACCCAGTACTTC | CASSFTSVQETQYF
TRBJ1-1 | . | TRBV10-3 | 16 | TRBD1 | TGTGCCATCAGTGCAACTGGGGGGACAGGAATGTCTGAAGCTTTCTTT | CAISATGGTGMSEAFF
TRBJ2-6 | . | TRBV18 | 14 | . | TGTGCCAGCTCACGAGACTCTGGGGCCAACGTCCTGACTTTC | CASSRDSGANVLTF
TRBJ1-6 | . | TRBV25-1 | 14 | . | TGTGCCAGCAGTGATACAGGGTTAAGTTCACCCCTCCACTTT | CASSDTGLSSPLHF
TRBJ2-3 | . | TRBV7-2 | 15 | TRBD2 | TGTGCCAGCAGCCGACTAGCGGGAGTTGGAGATACGCAGTATTTT | CASSRLAGVGDTQYF
TRBJ1-1 | . | TRBV11-2 | 14 | . | TGTGCCAGCAGCTTGGTGTGGGTGCGTCCTGAAGCTTTCTTT | CASSLVWVRPEAFF
TRBJ2-3 | . | TRBV18 | 17 | TRBD2 | TGTGCCAGCTCACCACTAGCGGGAACGAGAAGCACAGATACGCAGTATTTT | CASSPLAGTRSTDTQYF
TRBJ1-1 | . | TRBV7-8 | 13 | . | TGTGCCAGCAGCAACCCTCTGAACACTGAAGCTTTCTTT | CASSNPLNTEAFF
TRBJ2-1 | . | TRBV29-1 | 14 | . | TGCAGCGTTCTGGAATACCCTAAGTACAATGAGCAGTTCTTC | CSVLEYPKYNEQFF
TRBJ1-2 | . | TRBV30 | 15 | TRBD1 | TGTGCCTGGAGTGTTCAGGGGGCAGGGCCCTATGGCTACACCTTC | CAWSVQGAGPYGYTF
TRBJ1-4 | . | TRBV5-1 | 14 | . | TGCGCCAGCAGCCCCGGGGGAGCTAATGAAAAACTGTTTTTT | CASSPGGANEKLFF
TRBJ2-7 | . | TRBV18 | 13 | . | TGTGCCAGCTCACCACCGGCGGGGTCCGAGCAGTACTTC | CASSPPAGSEQYF